The 17 T cell receptor beta chains below were found in one sample sequenced in a study of early T cells in non-severe SARS-CoV-2 infection. TCRdb called the 5' RACE reads again in MiXCR, with one record for every CDR3 protein. The sample shows 70,000 to 90,000 distinct CDR3 sequences, 9.5% to 15% of them seen only once. Sequenced input: whole blood. Receptor source: an adult who was a healthcare worker with PCR-confirmed SARS-CoV-2 infection or an uninfected control (not recorded which).

For the CDR3, the DNA is TGTGCCAGCGCCGGGGGTGCAGGCCGCTCTGGAAACACCATATATTTT. Its protein is CASAGGAGRSGNTIYF. The chain joins TRBV7-2 to TRBJ1-3; maybe TRBD1 (5 bases). The germline V gene encodes CDR1 SGHTA and CDR2 FQGNSA. The CDR3 loop spans 16 amino acids. V was clipped by 8 bases and J by 0 bases, with 17 bases between them. Full variable domain (outside the CDR3, taken from reference TRBV7-2 and TRBJ1-3): GAGVSQSPSNKVTEKGKDVELRCDPISGHTALYWYRQSLGQGLEFLIYFQGNSAPDKSGLPSDRFSAERTGGSVSTLTIQRTQQEDSAVYLCASAGGAGRSGNTIYFGEGSWLTVV.

This clonotype was found a few times. The J gene is TRBJ2-1, the V gene TRBV7-2; 9 nucleotides line up with TRBD2. With V trimmed by 1 base and J by 5 bases, 9 bases remained unmatched. The CDR3 runs 17 residues. Germline assignment: CDR1 SGHTA and CDR2 FQGNSA. CDR3 region: CASSLVVGTSRHNEQFF. CDR3 bases: TGTGCCAGCAGCTTAGTAGTCGGGACTAGCAGACACAATGAGCAGTTCTTC.

The chain couples TRBV5-6 to TRBJ1-5; tentative D call: TRBD1 (6 bases). This CDR3 spans 16 amino acids. From germline, CDR1 is SGHDT and CDR2 YYEEEE. The V and J ends lost 0 bases and 3 bases respectively, with 13 bases between them. The CDR3 bases are TGTGCCAGCAGCTTGGCCGGGACACAAGACAATCAGCCCCAGCATTTT. Encoded protein: CASSLAGTQDNQPQHF.

The gene calls are TRBV12-3 or TRBV12-4 and TRBJ2-1, with TRBD2 matching 11 bases. The CDR3 sequence is 14 residues long. The trim removed 6 bases at V and 5 bases at J, leaving 3 bases unmatched. CDR3 residues: CASSPGLADNEQFF. In nucleotides, the CDR3 is TGTGCCAGCAGCCCGGGACTAGCGGACAATGAGCAGTTCTTC.

This clonotype was counted between two and nine times. The V call is TRBV30, the J call TRBJ2-2; TRBD2 aligns across 11 bases. The CDR3 loop spans 16 amino acids. Germline V lookup: CDR1 GTSNPN, CDR2 SVGIG (reference sequence). The trim removed 3 bases at V and 3 bases at J, leaving 6 bases unmatched. The CDR3 coding sequence is TGTGCCTGGAGATCTTTAGCGGGAGGGTACACCGGGGAGCTGTTTTTT. It translates to CAWRSLAGGYTGELFF.

This clonotype was detected a few times. The chain couples TRBV18 to TRBJ2-7; tentatively, D is TRBD1 or TRBD2 (5 bases each). The CDR3 has 15 residues. CDR1 KGHSH and CDR2 LQKENI come from the germline V gene. V lost 0 bases, J lost 6 bases, and 15 bases lay in between. DNA of the CDR3: TGTGCCAGCTCACCACCGGGTAGAGGGGCGCTCGAGCAGTACTTC. Amino acid sequence: CASSPPGRGALEQYF. The full variable domain, completed using reference TRBV18 and TRBJ2-7, is NAGVMQNPRHLVRRRGQEARLRCSPMKGHSHVYWYRQLPEEGLKFMVYLQKENIIDESGMPKERFSAEFPKEGPSILRIQQVVRGDSAAYFCASSPPGRGALEQYFGPGTRLTVT.

This clonotype came up many times. The rearrangement uses TRBV10-2 and TRBJ1-2, with a possible D match to TRBD1 (6 bases). The CDR3 sequence is 13 residues long. V was pared by 5 bases and J by 2 bases, with 9 bases between. Germline CDR1 is WSHSY and CDR2 is SAAADI. The CDR3: CASSTGSNYGYTF. CDR3 sequence (DNA): TGCGCCAGCAGTACAGGGAGCAACTATGGCTACACCTTC.

CDR3 in DNA: TGTGCCAGCCTGGCGGCGGGGGGCACAGATACGCAGTATTTT. The encoded protein is CASLAAGGTDTQYF. This chain connects TRBV27 to TRBJ2-3; 7 bases map to TRBD2. The CDR3 runs 14 residues. Germline CDR1 MNHEY, CDR2 SMNVEV (reference sequence). After removal of 8 bases from V and 1 base from J, the junction contained 6 bases not matched to a gene.

This clonotype occurred many times. The chain is built from TRBV7-9 and TRBJ2-5; TRBD1 agrees at 7 bases. Germline lookup yields CDR1 SEHNR and CDR2 FQNEAQ (reference sequence). The V gene end was trimmed by 5 bases and the J gene end by 1 base; junction bases not matched to a gene: 7. The CDR3 loop spans 15 amino acids. The CDR3 here is CASSRTDRSQETQYF. CDR3 DNA: TGTGCCAGCAGCCGAACGGACAGGTCCCAAGAGACCCAGTACTTC. The complete variable domain, with remaining parts taken from reference TRBV7-9 and TRBJ2-5, reads DTGVSQNPRHKITKRGQNVTFRCDPISEHNRLYWYRQTLGQGPEFLTYFQNEAQLEKSRLLSDRFSAERPKGSFSTLEIQRTEQGDSAMYLCASSRTDRSQETQYFGPGTRLLVL.

The sample holds a few counts of this clonotype. The V call is TRBV7-3, the J call TRBJ2-1, with 8 bases that match TRBD2. CDR1 is SGHTA, CDR2 FQGTGA, per germline. The CDR3 spans 16 residues. V was clipped by 1 base and J by 6 bases; unmatched bases: 8. Written as DNA, the CDR3 is TGTGCCAGCAGCTTAAACCGGGAGGGCCGGGCCAATGAGCAGTTCTTC. It translates to CASSLNREGRANEQFF.

The V gene is TRBV30, the J gene TRBJ1-1; unclear D gene. V was cut by 0 bases and J by 5 bases, with 13 bases left in between. This CDR3 contains 14 residues. The germline CDR1 and CDR2 sequences are GTSNPN and SVGIG (reference sequence). CDR3 in amino acids: CAWSVPHGRTEAFF. DNA for the CDR3: TGTGCCTGGAGTGTCCCACACGGGAGGACTGAAGCTTTCTTT.

This clonotype appeared many times. The chain carries TRBV6-6 and TRBJ2-5; possibly TRBD1 for D (6 bases). Per germline, CDR1 MNHNY and CDR2 SVGAGI (reference sequence). The CDR3 spans 16 residues. V gave up 0 bases and J gave up 2 bases, with 13 bases separating them. The CDR3 loop is CASSYSKGRGQETQYF. DNA of the CDR3: TGTGCCAGCAGTTACTCGAAGGGCAGGGGTCAAGAGACCCAGTACTTC.

This clonotype was picked up many times. The chain recombines TRBV12-3 or TRBV12-4 with TRBJ2-1; 10 bases match TRBD2. V was pared by 4 bases and J by 7 bases, with 7 bases of the junction left unmatched. The CDR3 extends over 15 amino acids. In DNA, the CDR3 is TGTGCCAGCAGTTCCAGCGGGAGGGATTGGAATGAGCAGTTCTTC. This encodes CASSSSGRDWNEQFF.

This clonotype was seen only a few times. The gene calls are TRBV7-2 and TRBJ2-5; 7 bases map to TRBD1. This CDR3 is 14 amino acids long. V trimming: 4 bases; J trimming: 5 bases; junction bases outside the gene matches: 7. Per the germline V gene, CDR1 is SGHTA and CDR2 is FQGNSA. This CDR3 is CASSYRGGGETQYF. The CDR3 DNA reads TGTGCCAGCAGCTACAGGGGTGGCGGGGAGACCCAGTACTTC.

A few counts support this clonotype. The chain carries TRBV6-6 and TRBJ2-7; D is perhaps TRBD1 or TRBD2 (6 bases each). Trimming pared 5 bases from V and 6 bases from J, leaving 20 bases between. CDR3 length: 15 amino acids. Germline CDR1 reads MNHNY; CDR2 reads SVGAGI (reference sequence). The CDR3 reads CASSPGAGRVGEQYF. CDR3 sequence (DNA): TGTGCCAGCAGTCCAGGGGCGGGAAGGGTCGGCGAGCAGTACTTC.

This clonotype was found once. The chain joins TRBV7-2 to TRBJ2-1; possibly TRBD1 or TRBD2 for D (5 bases each). Germline V gives CDR1 SGHTA, CDR2 FQGNSA. Trimming shortened V by 6 bases and J by 3 bases, and 15 bases separated the two germline ends. The CDR3 contains 15 residues. As DNA, the CDR3 is TGTGCCAGCAGATCTCCGGGACGCAACTACAATGAGCAGTTCTTC. As protein: CASRSPGRNYNEQFF.

This clonotype was picked up a small number of times. The rearrangement links TRBV10-3 to TRBJ1-1; D remains unclear. The CDR3 is made up of 11 amino acids. V was cut by 10 bases and J by 6 bases, with 12 bases left in between. In germline, CDR1 is ENHRY, CDR2 SYGVKD. The CDR3 reads CATSQDAEAFF. Here the CDR3 DNA reads TGTGCCACCTCCCAAGACGCTGAAGCTTTCTTT.